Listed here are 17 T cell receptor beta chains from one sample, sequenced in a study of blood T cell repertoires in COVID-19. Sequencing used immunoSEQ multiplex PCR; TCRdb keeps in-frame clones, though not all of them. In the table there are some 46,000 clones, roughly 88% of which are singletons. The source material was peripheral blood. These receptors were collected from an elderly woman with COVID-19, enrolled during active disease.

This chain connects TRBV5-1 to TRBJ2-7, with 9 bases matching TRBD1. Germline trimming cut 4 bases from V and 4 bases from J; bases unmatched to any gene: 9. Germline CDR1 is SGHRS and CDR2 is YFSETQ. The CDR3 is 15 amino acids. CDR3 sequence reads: CASSTGQGNLYEQYF. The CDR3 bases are TGCGCCAGCAGCACGGGACAGGGCAATTTATACGAGCAGTACTTC.

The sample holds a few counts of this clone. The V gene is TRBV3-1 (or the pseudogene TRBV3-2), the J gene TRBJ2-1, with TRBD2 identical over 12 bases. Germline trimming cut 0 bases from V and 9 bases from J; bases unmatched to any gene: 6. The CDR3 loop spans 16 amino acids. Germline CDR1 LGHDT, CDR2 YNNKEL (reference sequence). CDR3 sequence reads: CASSQDLSSGRAEQFF. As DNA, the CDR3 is TGTGCCAGCAGCCAAGATTTGTCTAGCGGGAGGGCTGAGCAGTTCTTC.

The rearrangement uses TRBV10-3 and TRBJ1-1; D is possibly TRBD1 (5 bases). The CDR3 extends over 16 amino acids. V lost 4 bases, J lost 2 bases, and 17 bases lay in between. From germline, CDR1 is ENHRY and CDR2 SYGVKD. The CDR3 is CAISVVQGTYNTEAFF. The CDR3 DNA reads TGTGCCATCAGTGTGGTGCAGGGCACTTACAACACTGAAGCTTTCTTT.

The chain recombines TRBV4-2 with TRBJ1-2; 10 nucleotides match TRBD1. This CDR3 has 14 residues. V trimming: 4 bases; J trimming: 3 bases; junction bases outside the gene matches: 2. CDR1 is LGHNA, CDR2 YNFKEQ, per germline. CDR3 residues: CASSLGTGDYGYTF. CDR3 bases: TGTGCCAGCAGCCTTGGGACAGGGGACTATGGCTACACCTTC.

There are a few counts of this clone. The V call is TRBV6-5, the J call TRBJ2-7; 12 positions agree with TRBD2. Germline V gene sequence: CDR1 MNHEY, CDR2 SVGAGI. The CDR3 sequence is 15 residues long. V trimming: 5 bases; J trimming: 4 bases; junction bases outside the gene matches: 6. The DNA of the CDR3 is TGTGCCAGCAGTCCTAGCGGGAGGGCCGGATACGAGCAGTACTTC. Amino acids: CASSPSGRAGYEQYF.

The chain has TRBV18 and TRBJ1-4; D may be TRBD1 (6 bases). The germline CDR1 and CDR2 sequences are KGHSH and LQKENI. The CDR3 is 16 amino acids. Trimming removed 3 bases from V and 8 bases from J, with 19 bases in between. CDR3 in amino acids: CASSPPGTLLGEKLFF. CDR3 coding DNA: TGTGCCAGCTCACCTCCCGGGACACTCTTGGGCGAAAAACTGTTTTTT. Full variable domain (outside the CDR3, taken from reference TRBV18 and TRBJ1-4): NAGVMQNPRHLVRRRGQEARLRCSPMKGHSHVYWYRQLPEEGLKFMVYLQKENIIDESGMPKERFSAEFPKEGPSILRIQQVVRGDSAAYFCASSPPGTLLGEKLFFGSGTQLSVL.

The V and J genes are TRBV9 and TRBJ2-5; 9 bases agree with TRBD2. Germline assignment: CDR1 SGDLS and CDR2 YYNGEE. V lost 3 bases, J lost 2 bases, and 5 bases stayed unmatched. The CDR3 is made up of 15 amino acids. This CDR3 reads CASSGGSGGQETQYF. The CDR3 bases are TGTGCCAGCAGCGGCGGGAGCGGGGGGCAAGAGACCCAGTACTTC.

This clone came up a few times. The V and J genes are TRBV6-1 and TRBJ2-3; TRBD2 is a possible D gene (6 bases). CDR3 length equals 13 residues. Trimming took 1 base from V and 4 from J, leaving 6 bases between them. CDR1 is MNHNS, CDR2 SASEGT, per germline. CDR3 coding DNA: TGTGCCAGCAGTGAAGGACTAGCAGATACGCAGTATTTT. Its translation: CASSEGLADTQYF.

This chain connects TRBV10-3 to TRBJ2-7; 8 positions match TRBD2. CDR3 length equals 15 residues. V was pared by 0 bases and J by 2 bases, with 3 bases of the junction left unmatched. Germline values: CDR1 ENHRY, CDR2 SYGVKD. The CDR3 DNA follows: TGTGCCATCAGTGAGTCAACTAGCGGTCCCTACGAGCAGTACTTC. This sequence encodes CAISESTSGPYEQYF.

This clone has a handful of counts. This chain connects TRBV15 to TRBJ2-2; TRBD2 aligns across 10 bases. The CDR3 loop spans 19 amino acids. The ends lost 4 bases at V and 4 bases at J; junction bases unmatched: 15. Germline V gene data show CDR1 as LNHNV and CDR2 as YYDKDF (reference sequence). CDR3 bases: TGTGCCACCAGCACCAGGGACCTGGGAGCGGGAGGGCGCACCGGGGAGCTGTTTTTT. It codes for CATSTRDLGAGGRTGELFF.

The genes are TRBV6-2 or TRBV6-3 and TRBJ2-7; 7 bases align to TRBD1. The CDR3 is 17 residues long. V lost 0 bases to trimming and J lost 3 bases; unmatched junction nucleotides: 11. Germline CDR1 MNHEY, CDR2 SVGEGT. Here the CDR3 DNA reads TGTGCCAGCAGTTACTCGGCTACCGGGACAGAGTACTACGAGCAGTACTTC. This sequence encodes CASSYSATGTEYYEQYF.

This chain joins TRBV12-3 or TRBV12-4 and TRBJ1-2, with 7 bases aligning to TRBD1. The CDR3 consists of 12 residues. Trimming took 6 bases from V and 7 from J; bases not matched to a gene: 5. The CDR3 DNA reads TGTGCCAGCAGCGACAGGGCCGCTGGCTACACCTTC. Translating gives CASSDRAAGYTF.

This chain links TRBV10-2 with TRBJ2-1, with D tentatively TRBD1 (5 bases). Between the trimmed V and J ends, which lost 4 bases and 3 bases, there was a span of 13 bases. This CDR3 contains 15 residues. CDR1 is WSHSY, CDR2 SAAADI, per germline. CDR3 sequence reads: CASSVSGQGYNEQFF. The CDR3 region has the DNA TGCGCCAGCAGTGTTTCCGGTCAGGGCTACAATGAGCAGTTCTTC.

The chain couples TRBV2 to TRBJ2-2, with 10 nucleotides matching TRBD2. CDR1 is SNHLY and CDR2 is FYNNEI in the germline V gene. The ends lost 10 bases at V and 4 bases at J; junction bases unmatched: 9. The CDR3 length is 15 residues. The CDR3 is CAILSSGSVTGELFF. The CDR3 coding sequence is TGTGCCATACTATCTAGCGGGAGCGTCACCGGGGAGCTGTTTTTT.

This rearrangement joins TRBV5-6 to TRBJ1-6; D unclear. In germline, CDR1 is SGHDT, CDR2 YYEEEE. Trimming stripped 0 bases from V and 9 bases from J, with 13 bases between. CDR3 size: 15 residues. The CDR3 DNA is TGTGCCAGCAGCTTGGCGGCGGGGATTACTTCACCCCTCCACTTT. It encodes CASSLAAGITSPLHF.

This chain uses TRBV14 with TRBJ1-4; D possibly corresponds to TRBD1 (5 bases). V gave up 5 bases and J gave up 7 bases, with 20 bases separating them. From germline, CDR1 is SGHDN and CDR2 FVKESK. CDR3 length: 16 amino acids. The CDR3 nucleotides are TGTGCCAGCAGCTCAAGATTGGGGGGAAAAGGTGAAAAACTGTTTTTT. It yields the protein CASSSRLGGKGEKLFF.

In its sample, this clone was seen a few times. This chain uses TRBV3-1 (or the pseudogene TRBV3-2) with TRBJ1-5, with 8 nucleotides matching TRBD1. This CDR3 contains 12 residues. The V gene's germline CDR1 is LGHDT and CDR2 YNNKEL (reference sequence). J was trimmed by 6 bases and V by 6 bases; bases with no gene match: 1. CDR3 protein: CASSQGAQPQHF. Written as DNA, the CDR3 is TGTGCCAGCAGTCAGGGGGCTCAGCCCCAGCATTTT.